This T cell receptor beta chain derives from a study of cytomegalovirus exposure and HLA in healthy donors. Study-wide background: The 666 first-cohort repertoires shared a platform with the 110 or so validation repertoires, as reported in a later analysis. Study results and caveats: A few of the chains that were CMV-associated were confirmed in vitro to be specific for CMV antigens. The tendency of first-cohort TCR clusters to co-occur in the roughly 120 validation repertoires was the finding of a later analysis.

The CDR3 is 15 amino acids. V shed 3 bases and J shed 0 bases, with 12 bases lying between them. Germline CDR1 WSHSY, CDR2 SAAADI. This clone showed up just a few times. Its antigen is as yet unknown. The assay was immunoSEQ multiplex PCR, and TCRdb's table has in-frame clones only and misses some. Among some 140,000 clones, 70% to 85% were seen once, and the ten largest hold 25% to 30%. The source material was PBMCs. V and J are TRBV10-2 and TRBJ2-7; weak D call: TRBD2 (6 bases). The clonotype was recovered from a man aged 30-40 years in good health and CMV-seropositive. This CDR3 is CASSDPSASSYEQYF. CDR3 nucleotide sequence: TGCGCCAGCAGTGACCCTAGCGCCAGCTCCTACGAGCAGTACTTC.